A selection of T cell receptor beta chains follows, all from one sample in a study of cytomegalovirus exposure and HLA in healthy donors. Data came from immunoSEQ multiplex PCR; TCRdb stores just in-frame clones and leaves some out. The data contain under 95,000 clones, about 76% of them singletons. The source material was PBMCs. These receptors were taken from a middle-aged woman in good health and CMV-seropositive. CDR3s include the opening cysteine and the closing phenylalanine or tryptophan. D genes are given only for firm matches. Size is omitted from some rows. Given values are once, few, many or a class for expanded clones.

CDR3 DNA: TGTGCTAGTGGTTTGGTACGGGTATCATCGAACACCGGGGAGCTGTTTTTT
CDR3 protein: CASGLVRVSSNTGELFF
J gene: TRBJ2-2
D gene: -
clone size: once
V gene: TRBV12-5

CDR3 DNA: TGTGCCAGCAGTTTTAGGGCGGGGGGGAGCAATCAGCCCCAGCATTTT
CDR3 protein: CASSFRAGGSNQPQHF
J gene: TRBJ1-5
D gene: -
clone size: -
V gene: TRBV28

CDR3 DNA: TGTGCCATCAGTGAGGCCACAGGGGATGCCCAGCATTTT
CDR3 protein: CAISEATGDAQHF
J gene: TRBJ1-5
D gene: TRBD1
clone size: -
V gene: TRBV10-3

CDR3 DNA: TGCGCCAGCAGCTTGGCCGGAGGGATTTCGGATGAGCAGTTCTTC
CDR3 protein: CASSLAGGISDEQFF
J gene: TRBJ2-1
D gene: -
clone size: once
V gene: TRBV5-1

CDR3 DNA: TGCGCCAGCAGCTTGGGCTACTCTGGAAACACCATATATTTT
CDR3 protein: CASSLGYSGNTIYF
J gene: TRBJ1-3
D gene: -
clone size: -
V gene: TRBV5-1

CDR3 DNA: TGTGCCAGCAGTTACTCAAGAGTGAGGCAGCCCCAGCATTTT
CDR3 protein: CASSYSRVRQPQHF
J gene: TRBJ1-5
D gene: -
clone size: -
V gene: TRBV6-6

CDR3 DNA: TGTGCCATCAGTGAACTCGTAGCGGGAGGGCCCTCCGAGCAGTACTTC
CDR3 protein: CAISELVAGGPSEQYF
J gene: TRBJ2-7
D gene: TRBD2
clone size: -
V gene: TRBV10-3

CDR3 DNA: TGTGCCAGCGAGGGCTATAACAATGAGCAGTTCTTC
CDR3 protein: CASEGYNNEQFF
J gene: TRBJ2-1
D gene: -
clone size: -
V gene: TRBV7-9

CDR3 DNA: TGTGCCAGCAGCGTAGCTGGGGCCCAAGAGACCCAGTACTTC
CDR3 protein: CASSVAGAQETQYF
J gene: TRBJ2-5
D gene: -
clone size: -
V gene: TRBV9

CDR3 DNA: TGCGCCAGCAGCTTAAGGGGAACGCAGTATTTT
CDR3 protein: CASSLRGTQYF
J gene: TRBJ2-3
D gene: -
clone size: -
V gene: TRBV5-1

CDR3 DNA: TGCGCCAGCAGCCAAGATGCTAGCGGGATTGGCGAGCAGTACTTC
CDR3 protein: CASSQDASGIGEQYF
J gene: TRBJ2-7
D gene: TRBD2
clone size: -
V gene: TRBV4-1

CDR3 DNA: TGCGCCAGCAGCGGACGGACAGGGGGAACCTACGAGCAGTACTTC
CDR3 protein: CASSGRTGGTYEQYF
J gene: TRBJ2-7
D gene: TRBD1
clone size: -
V gene: TRBV5-1

CDR3 DNA: TGTGCCAGCAGTTTCCTCGGACAACTAAGCACAGATACGCAGTATTTT
CDR3 protein: CASSFLGQLSTDTQYF
J gene: TRBJ2-3
D gene: -
clone size: -
V gene: TRBV27

CDR3 DNA: TGTGCCAGCAGACAGGGAGACTATGGCTACACCTTC
CDR3 protein: CASRQGDYGYTF
J gene: TRBJ1-2
D gene: -
clone size: -
V gene: TRBV28

CDR3 DNA: TGTGCCAGCAGCTTAGGGCAGGGAGGCACTGAAGCTTTCTTT
CDR3 protein: CASSLGQGGTEAFF
J gene: TRBJ1-1
D gene: -
clone size: -
V gene: TRBV11-2

CDR3 DNA: TGTGCCAGTGGTGAAGGGCAGGGCTCCTACGAGCAGTACTTC
CDR3 protein: CASGEGQGSYEQYF
J gene: TRBJ2-7
D gene: -
clone size: -
V gene: TRBV19

CDR3 DNA: TGTGCCAGCTCACGACTAGCGGGGGGCGAACAAGAGACCCAGTACTTC
CDR3 protein: CASSRLAGGEQETQYF
J gene: TRBJ2-5
D gene: TRBD2
clone size: few
V gene: TRBV18

CDR3 DNA: TGTGCCAGCAGCTTAACGGGAGAAGAGACCCAGTACTTC
CDR3 protein: CASSLTGEETQYF
J gene: TRBJ2-5
D gene: -
clone size: -
V gene: TRBV7-3

CDR3 DNA: TGTGCCAGTAGTCCCCCCAGCCCGGAGATCTCTGAGCAGTTCTTC
CDR3 protein: CASSPPSPEISEQFF
J gene: TRBJ2-1
D gene: -
clone size: -
V gene: TRBV19

CDR3 DNA: TGTGCCAGCAGTTACTCCGAGGTAGCGGGAGATGAGCAGTTCTTC
CDR3 protein: CASSYSEVAGDEQFF
J gene: TRBJ2-1
D gene: TRBD2
clone size: -
V gene: TRBV6-5

CDR3 DNA: TGTGCCAGCAGTTTTCACAGGTGGAACACTGAAGCTTTCTTT
CDR3 protein: CASSFHRWNTEAFF
J gene: TRBJ1-1
D gene: -
clone size: few
V gene: TRBV28